These T cell receptor beta chains were read from a single sample in a study of blood T cells in healthy people across ages. TCRdb re-called the 5' RACE reads with MiXCR, one entry per CDR3 protein. Found here are about 600,000 distinct CDR3 sequences, around 50% of them singletons; the top ten hold about 22%. Sequenced input: blood. These receptors all stem from an elderly man in good health. Each CDR3 is given with its conserved first and last residue. A D gene is named only where the DNA matches it firmly. Clone size appears in some rows only: once, few, many, or a class for an expanded clone.

cdr3_length	j_call	d_call	clone_size	v_call	cdr3_nt	cdr3_aa
15	TRBJ2-7	TRBD2	many	TRBV4-3	TGCGCCAGCAGCCAAGGACTAGCGGGCCTCTACGAGCAGTACTTC	CASSQGLAGLYEQYF
15	TRBJ2-1	-	-	TRBV24-1	TGTGCCACCAGTGATCCGCGGACAGCCTACAATGAGCAGTTCTTC	CATSDPRTAYNEQFF
13	TRBJ2-1	-	-	TRBV29-1	TGCAGCGTTGCCCTGGTCGTTGGCTACGAGCAGTTCTTC	CSVALVVGYEQFF
14	TRBJ2-7	-	-	TRBV7-2	TGTGCCAGCAGCTCCACTTATAGCTCCTACGAGCAGTACTTC	CASSSTYSSYEQYF
12	TRBJ2-7	TRBD1	-	TRBV29-1	TGCAGCGTTGTACAGGGGGCCTACGAGCAGTACTTC	CSVVQGAYEQYF
16	TRBJ2-1	-	-	TRBV7-3	TGTGCCAGCAGCCTCCAGGCCACTTCTCCCTACAATGAGCAGTTCTTC	CASSLQATSPYNEQFF
18	TRBJ2-1	-	-	TRBV6-2/TRBV6-3	TGTGCCAGCAGCCAACCCCAAGGGGGGGGTCTCTCCTACAATGAGCAGTTCTTC	CASSQPQGGGLSYNEQFF
16	TRBJ2-3	TRBD2	many	TRBV6-6	TGTGCCAGCACCAACGGGGCGGGGGGGCCCGGAGATACGCAGTATTTT	CASTNGAGGPGDTQYF
14	TRBJ2-1	TRBD2	-	TRBV7-3	TGTGCCAGCAGCGTAGTCGGGGGGGTGAATGAGCAGTTCTTC	CASSVVGGVNEQFF
14	TRBJ1-2	TRBD1	-	TRBV29-1	TGCATCGTTGGAAACGCCGACAGGGGAGGCGGCTACACCTTC	CIVGNADRGGGYTF
17	TRBJ2-1	-	few	TRBV4-3	TGCGCCAGCAGCCAAGCCACCCAGGGCGGCTCCTACAATGAGCAGTTCTTC	CASSQATQGGSYNEQFF
15	TRBJ1-2	-	-	TRBV13	TGTGCCAGCAGCTTAGGCAGGGGATATAACTATGGCTACACCTTC	CASSLGRGYNYGYTF
15	TRBJ1-2	-	few	TRBV5-1	TGCGCCAGCAGCTTGGGGGCAACAGGGCGGTATGGCTACACCTTC	CASSLGATGRYGYTF
13	TRBJ2-7	-	-	TRBV7-2	TGTGCCAGCAGCTCGACGGAAGGGTACGAGCAGTACTTC	CASSSTEGYEQYF
14	TRBJ1-1	-	few	TRBV7-9	TGTGCCAGCAGCTTAAGACTCCCGGACACTGAAGCTTTCTTT	CASSLRLPDTEAFF
15	TRBJ2-1	TRBD1	-	TRBV4-3	TGCGCCAGCAGCCAAGCCCGGACAGGGAGGAATGAGCAGTTCTTC	CASSQARTGRNEQFF
15	TRBJ2-7	TRBD1	few	TRBV7-9	TGTGCCAGCAGCAACCGGACAGGGGGCACGTACGAGCAGTACTTC	CASSNRTGGTYEQYF
13	TRBJ1-1	-	-	TRBV20-1	TGCAGTGCTAGAGATCGCCAGGATGTTAAAGCTTTCTTT	CSARDRQDVKAFF
15	TRBJ2-5	-	once	TRBV7-3	TGTGCCAGCAGCTTAACGGGCACGCACCAAGAGACCCAGTACTTC	CASSLTGTHQETQYF
14	TRBJ2-1	TRBD2	-	TRBV20-1	TGCAGTGCTAGGGAGCGGGGATTTTTAAATGAGCAGTTCTTC	CSARERGFLNEQFF
13	TRBJ1-6	-	-	TRBV4-3	TGCGCCAGCAGCCACGGCATAGCGGGACCCCTCCACTTT	CASSHGIAGPLHF
12	TRBJ2-5	-	-	TRBV7-2	TGTGCCAGCAGCCCCCAGCTCAAGACCCAGTACTTC	CASSPQLKTQYF
13	TRBJ2-7	-	-	TRBV20-1	TGCAGTGCTAGAAAGGAGAGCTCCTACGAGCAGTACTTC	CSARKESSYEQYF
16	TRBJ2-7	TRBD1	-	TRBV9	TGTGCCAGCAGCGTAGGCTCAACAGGGGGGATATACGAGCAGTACTTC	CASSVGSTGGIYEQYF
14	TRBJ1-1	-	-	TRBV3-1	TGTGCCAGCAGCCAAGGCCTTAGGGGGACTGAAGCTTTCTTT	CASSQGLRGTEAFF
15	TRBJ1-5	-	once	TRBV20-1	TGCAGTGCTAGAAGGGGGTTCGGGAGCAATCAGCCCCAGCATTTT	CSARRGFGSNQPQHF
15	TRBJ1-1	TRBD1	few	TRBV12-3/TRBV12-4	TGTGCCAGCAGTTCAGGACAGGGGAGGAACACTGAAGCTTTCTTT	CASSSGQGRNTEAFF
11	TRBJ2-7	-	-	TRBV7-3	TGTGCCAGCAGTTTAAGCGACGAGCAGTACTTC	CASSLSDEQYF
14	TRBJ2-7	TRBD1	few	TRBV2	TGTGCCAGCAGTGAGGGACAGGGTGTCCACGAGCAGTACTTC	CASSEGQGVHEQYF
15	TRBJ2-1	TRBD1	few	TRBV11-1	TGTGCCAGCAGCTCGACAGGGGGCTGGTACAATGAGCAGTTCTTC	CASSSTGGWYNEQFF
13	TRBJ2-5	TRBD2	many	TRBV20-1	TGCAGTGCCCGACTAGCGGGACAAGAGACCCAGTACTTC	CSARLAGQETQYF
13	TRBJ1-2	-	-	TRBV20-1	TGCAGTGCTAGAGATGGGGGGAGCTATGGCTACACCTTC	CSARDGGSYGYTF
16	TRBJ1-5	TRBD1	once	TRBV6-5	TGTGCCAGCAGCCCCACGGGACAGGGGGCCAATCAGCCCCAGCATTTT	CASSPTGQGANQPQHF
12	TRBJ2-7	-	few	TRBV12-3/TRBV12-4	TGTGCCAGCAGTTTGACACACTACGAGCAGTACTTC	CASSLTHYEQYF
12	TRBJ2-1	-	few	TRBV20-1	TGCAGTGCTCCCGTAGTTGGCAATGAGCAGTTCTTC	CSAPVVGNEQFF
15	TRBJ2-1	TRBD2	many	TRBV6-5	TGTGCCAGCAGTTCGACTAGCGGGGTCTACAATGAGCAGTTCTTC	CASSSTSGVYNEQFF
14	TRBJ1-4	TRBD1	-	TRBV25-1	TGTGCCAGCAGTGCTTACAGGGGCGGGGAAAAACTGTTTTTT	CASSAYRGGEKLFF
16	TRBJ1-5	-	-	TRBV5-1	TGCGCCAGCAGCTCTGGGGCCGCGGGGGATAATCAGCCCCAGCATTTT	CASSSGAAGDNQPQHF
14	TRBJ2-1	TRBD1	few	TRBV7-9	TGTGCCAGCATAAGGGGACAGGGATACAATGAGCAGTTCTTC	CASIRGQGYNEQFF
13	TRBJ1-1	-	-	TRBV2	TGTGCCAGCAGGGAGGAAGGCCGTACTGAAGCTTTCTTT	CASREEGRTEAFF
14	TRBJ1-1	-	-	TRBV4-3	TGCGCCAGCAGCCAAGATCTTGGGAGGGTTCAAGCTTTCTTT	CASSQDLGRVQAFF
17	TRBJ1-3	TRBD1	few	TRBV6-6	TGTGCCAGCAGCCAACCGACAACAGGGGGCTTAAGAAACACCATATATTTT	CASSQPTTGGLRNTIYF
14	TRBJ1-2	-	-	TRBV7-2	TGTGCCAGCAGCTTAGGGGCAGGGGAGTATGGCTACACCTTC	CASSLGAGEYGYTF
14	TRBJ2-1	-	-	TRBV20-1	TGCAGTGCTAGTCCGGGGGAGTCCAACAATGAGCAGTTCTTC	CSASPGESNNEQFF
13	TRBJ1-1	-	many	TRBV6-6	TGTGCCAGCAGTTACGGGGAGAACACTGAAGCTTTCTTT	CASSYGENTEAFF
13	TRBJ1-1	TRBD1	-	TRBV29-1	TGCAGCGTCCGATTTGCAGGGGGCACTGAAGCTTTCTTT	CSVRFAGGTEAFF
13	TRBJ1-4	-	-	TRBV7-6	TGTGCCAGCAGCCGTCAATGGGGGGAAAAACTGTTTTTT	CASSRQWGEKLFF